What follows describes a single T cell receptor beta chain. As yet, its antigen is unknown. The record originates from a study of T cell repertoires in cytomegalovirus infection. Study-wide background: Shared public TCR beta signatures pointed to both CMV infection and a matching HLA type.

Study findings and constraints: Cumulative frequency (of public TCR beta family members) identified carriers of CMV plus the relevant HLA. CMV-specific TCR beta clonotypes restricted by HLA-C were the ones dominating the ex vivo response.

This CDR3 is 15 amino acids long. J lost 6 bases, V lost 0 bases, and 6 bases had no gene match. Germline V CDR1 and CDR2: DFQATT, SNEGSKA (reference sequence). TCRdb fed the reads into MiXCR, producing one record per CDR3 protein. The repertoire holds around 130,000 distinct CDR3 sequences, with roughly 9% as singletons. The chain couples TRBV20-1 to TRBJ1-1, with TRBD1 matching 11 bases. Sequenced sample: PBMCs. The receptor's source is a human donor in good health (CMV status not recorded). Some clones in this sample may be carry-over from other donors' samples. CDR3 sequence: CSARDPRTGGSEAFF. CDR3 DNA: TGCAGTGCTAGAGATCCCCGGACAGGGGGCTCTGAAGCTTTCTTT.